The entry below describes one T cell receptor (beta chain). Its cognate antigen is unknown. The V gene's germline CDR1 is SGDLS and CDR2 YYNGEE. With V trimmed by 0 bases and J by 5 bases, 2 bases remained unmatched. The CDR3 covers 15 residues. This record belongs to a study of T cell responses to AZD1222 COVID-19 vaccine. Study observations and caveats: Every sample of the repertoires postdated the peak T cell response. Regions 160-218 and 743-854 held dominance among vaccine-associated CD4 TCRs, which spanned spike. Recipients of AZD1222 seropositive at baseline numbered only 6 or 7. Most donors were white British and more were female, and clonal diversity was possibly underestimated.

Measured with immunoSEQ multiplex PCR; TCRdb has only the in-frame clones, and not every one. The data contain some 190,000 clones, about nine tenths of them singletons. Sequencing was performed on peripheral blood, taken 28 days after the second AZD1222 dose. This clonotype was sampled from an adult who received the AZD1222 COVID-19 vaccine. This rearrangement joins TRBV9 to TRBJ1-6; 7 bases map to TRBD1. CDR3 amino acids: CASSVGQGHNSPLHF. CDR3 bases: TGTGCCAGCAGCGTAGGACAGGGCCATAATTCACCCCTCCACTTT.